This TCR beta chain derives from a study of cytomegalovirus exposure and HLA in healthy donors. In the PCR, 60 Vbeta and 13 Jbeta primers were used. Sequencing used immunoSEQ multiplex PCR; TCRdb keeps in-frame clones, though not all of them. The sample carries about 200,000 clones, around 77% recorded once. Healthy bone marrow donors supplied every sample. The sequenced material came from PBMCs. The clonotype was recovered from a woman aged 25 to 45 in good health and CMV-seronegative.

The CDR3 bases are TGTGCCAGCAGCTTGGGGCTAGGGGTCCTGAACACTGAAGCTTTCTTT. This codes for CASSLGLGVLNTEAFF. This chain connects TRBV7-9 to TRBJ1-1, with D possibly TRBD1 on 5 matching bases. Deletions cut 3 bases from V and 0 bases from J, with 14 bases between. In germline, CDR1 is SEHNR, CDR2 FQNEAQ (reference sequence). The CDR3 loop spans 16 amino acids.